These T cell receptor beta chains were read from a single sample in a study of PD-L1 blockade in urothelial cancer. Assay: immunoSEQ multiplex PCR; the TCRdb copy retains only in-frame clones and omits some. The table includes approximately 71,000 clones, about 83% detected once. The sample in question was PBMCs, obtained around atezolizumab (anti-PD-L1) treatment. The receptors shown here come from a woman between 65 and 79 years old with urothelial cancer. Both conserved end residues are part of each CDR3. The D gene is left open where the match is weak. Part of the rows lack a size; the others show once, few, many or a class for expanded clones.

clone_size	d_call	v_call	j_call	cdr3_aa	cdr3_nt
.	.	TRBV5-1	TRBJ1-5	CASSLGAPGNQPQHF	TGCGCCAGCAGCTTGGGGGCCCCAGGCAATCAGCCCCAGCATTTT
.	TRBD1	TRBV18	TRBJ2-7	CASSPTRDRAGEQYF	TGTGCCAGCTCACCTACCCGGGACAGGGCGGGCGAGCAGTACTTC
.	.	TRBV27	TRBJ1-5	CASSPQGGGQPQHF	TGTGCCAGCAGTCCACAGGGAGGGGGTCAGCCCCAGCATTTT
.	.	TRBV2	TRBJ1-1	CASEADQNTEAFF	TGTGCCAGCGAGGCCGACCAGAACACTGAAGCTTTCTTT
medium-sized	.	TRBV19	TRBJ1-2	CASSLRRQDYGYTF	TGTGCCAGTAGTCTCCGACGACAGGACTATGGCTACACCTTC
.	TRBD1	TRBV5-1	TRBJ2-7	CASSLQGAGSYEQYF	TGCGCCAGCAGCTTGCAGGGGGCCGGATCCTACGAGCAGTACTTC
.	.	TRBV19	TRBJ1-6	CASSSTGGESPLHF	TGTGCCAGTAGTTCCACAGGAGGGGAGTCACCCCTCCACTTT
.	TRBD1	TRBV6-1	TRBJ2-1	CASSEIGRNRGYNEQFF	TGTGCCAGCAGTGAAATAGGTCGGAACAGGGGATACAATGAGCAGTTCTTC
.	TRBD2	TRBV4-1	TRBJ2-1	CASSQEPTAGGPGGNEQFF	TGCGCCAGCAGCCAAGAACCCACAGCGGGAGGGCCGGGAGGCAATGAGCAGTTCTTC
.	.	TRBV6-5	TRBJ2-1	CASSLTGFGEQFF	TGTGCCAGCAGTCTAACAGGGTTCGGTGAGCAGTTCTTC
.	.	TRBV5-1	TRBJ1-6	CASSPTAGNNSPLHF	TGCGCCAGCAGCCCCACCGCGGGGAATAATTCACCCCTCCACTTT
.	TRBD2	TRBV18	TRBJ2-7	CASSPPGLGAYEQYF	TGTGCCAGCTCACCACCGGGACTAGGAGCCTACGAGCAGTACTTC
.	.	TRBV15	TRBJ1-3	CATSREEVTSGNTIYF	TGTGCCACCAGCAGAGAGGAGGTTACCTCTGGAAACACCATATATTTT
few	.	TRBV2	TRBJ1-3	CASSSWTSGNTIYF	TGTGCCAGCAGTTCATGGACAAGTGGAAACACCATATATTTT
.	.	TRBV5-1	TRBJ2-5	CASKRTGISQETQYF	TGCGCCAGCAAACGAACAGGGATATCACAAGAGACCCAGTACTTC
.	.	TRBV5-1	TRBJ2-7	CASSLGVDGRNYEQYF	TGCGCCAGCAGCTTGGGAGTCGACGGCAGGAACTACGAGCAGTACTTC
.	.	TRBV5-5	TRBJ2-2	CASSFSPGGVGGELFF	TGTGCCAGCAGCTTTAGTCCCGGGGGAGTAGGCGGGGAGCTGTTTTTT
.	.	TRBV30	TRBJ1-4	CAWTGTLGEKLFF	TGTGCCTGGACCGGGACATTAGGCGAAAAACTGTTTTTT
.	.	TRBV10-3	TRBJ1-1	CAISDSDSLQHF	TGTGCCATCAGTGACTCTGACAGCCTACAGCACTTT
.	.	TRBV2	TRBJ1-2	CASSGGSGGYTF	TGTGCCAGCAGCGGGGGGTCGGGAGGCTACACCTTC
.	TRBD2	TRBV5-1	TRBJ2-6	CASSLGRDSGANVLTF	TGCGCCAGCAGTCTAGGGAGGGACTCTGGGGCCAACGTCCTGACTTTC